This T cell receptor beta chain comes out of a study of CD8 T cells in ankylosing spondylitis. Germline loops: CDR1 SNHLY, CDR2 FYNNEI. After removal of 6 bases from V and 1 base from J, the junction contained 7 bases not matched to a gene. CDR3 length: 16 residues. TCRdb re-called the 5' RACE reads through MiXCR, storing one row per CDR3 protein. The sample yields 220,000 or so distinct CDR3 sequences, approximately 20% seen once. This clonotype was seen many times. The antigen remains undetermined. Study-level results: Ankylosing spondylitis blood appeared to be characterized by a TCR beta motif of roughly eight highly homologous variants.

The chain carries TRBV2 and TRBJ2-3; 10 bases are shared with TRBD2. The sample consisted of blood, either unsorted or a sorted T cell fraction (not recorded which). This receptor was identified in a male donor with ankylosing spondylitis. The CDR3, as DNA: TGTGCCAGCAGGTCACTAGCGGGGATTGGCACAGATACGCAGTATTTT. This sequence encodes CASRSLAGIGTDTQYF.